This T cell receptor (beta chain) was sequenced for a study of blood T cells in healthy people across ages. Trimming took 2 bases from V and 11 from J, leaving 10 bases between them. The CDR3 is 12 residues long. Per the germline V gene, CDR1 is MDHEN and CDR2 is SYDVKM. Using a J-beta primer mix together with a sample-barcoded 5' primer, a second PCR was run for 7 to 11 cycles. Each CDR3 protein is one row after TCRdb ran MiXCR on the 5' RACE reads. The sample lists approximately 830,000 distinct CDR3 sequences; approximately 67% were seen once. This clonotype was seen only once. Its matching antigen is unknown. Study-level points and caveats: Older individuals had lower TCR beta diversity per million T cells (the decline was roughly linear).

The rearrangement joins TRBV28 to TRBJ2-1, with a possible D match to TRBD2 (6 bases). Sequencing was done on a sample of blood. This receptor was identified in a man aged 25-45 years in good health. The CDR3 loop is CASSLQGLKQFF. The CDR3 DNA follows: TGTGCCAGCAGTTTACAGGGACTTAAGCAGTTCTTC.